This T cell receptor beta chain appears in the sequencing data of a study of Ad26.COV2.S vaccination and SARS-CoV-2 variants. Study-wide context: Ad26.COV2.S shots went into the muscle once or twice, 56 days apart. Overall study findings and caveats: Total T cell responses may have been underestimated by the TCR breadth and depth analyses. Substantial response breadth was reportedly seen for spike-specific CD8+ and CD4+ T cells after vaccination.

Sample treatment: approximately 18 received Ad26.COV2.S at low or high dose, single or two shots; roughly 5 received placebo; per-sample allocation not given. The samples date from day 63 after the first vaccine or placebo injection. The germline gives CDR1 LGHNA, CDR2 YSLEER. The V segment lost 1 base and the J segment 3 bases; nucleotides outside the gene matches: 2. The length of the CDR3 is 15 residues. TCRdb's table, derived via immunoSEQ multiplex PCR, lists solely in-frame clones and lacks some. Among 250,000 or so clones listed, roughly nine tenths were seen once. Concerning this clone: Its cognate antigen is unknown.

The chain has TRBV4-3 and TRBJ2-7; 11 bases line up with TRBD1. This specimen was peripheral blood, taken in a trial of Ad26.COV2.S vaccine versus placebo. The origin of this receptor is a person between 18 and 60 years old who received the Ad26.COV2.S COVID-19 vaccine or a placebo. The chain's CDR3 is CASSQVGTGGYEQYF. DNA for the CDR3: TGCGCCAGCAGCCAAGTAGGGACAGGGGGCTACGAGCAGTACTTC.